This passage covers 21 T cell receptor beta chains from one sample sequenced in a study of tumor-infiltrating lymphocytes in localized non-small cell lung cancer. Profiled with immunoSEQ multiplex PCR; TCRdb holds only in-frame clones, not every one. The sample has 16,000 or so clones, about three quarters seen once; the top ten hold just under 5%. Input material: lung tumor tissue. The receptors were sampled from a human donor with non-small cell lung cancer.

The J gene is TRBJ2-2, the V gene TRBV7-9; TRBD1 might be the D (5 bases). V shed 0 bases and J shed 0 bases, with 8 bases lying between them. Germline V gives CDR1 SEHNR, CDR2 FQNEAQ (reference sequence). CDR3 length equals 16 residues. The CDR3 loop reads CASSLAAGTNTGELFF. The CDR3, as DNA: TGTGCCAGCAGCTTAGCCGCAGGGACGAACACCGGGGAGCTGTTTTTT. Complete variable domain (other parts from reference TRBV7-9 and TRBJ2-2): DTGVSQNPRHKITKRGQNVTFRCDPISEHNRLYWYRQTLGQGPEFLTYFQNEAQLEKSRLLSDRFSAERPKGSFSTLEIQRTEQGDSAMYLCASSLAAGTNTGELFFGEGSRLTVL.

The rearrangement uses TRBV19 and TRBJ1-5; D remains unclear. Per germline, CDR1 LNHDA and CDR2 SQIVND (reference sequence). V was clipped by 2 bases and J by 2 bases, with 4 bases between them. CDR3 size: 13 residues. The CDR3 loop is CASSIKGNQPQHF. As DNA, the CDR3 is TGTGCCAGTAGTATAAAGGGCAATCAGCCCCAGCATTTT.

The CDR3 DNA follows: TGTGCCAGCAGCTTCCAATTGGGGGATTTCAAGATGACCCAGTACTTC. Its translation is CASSFQLGDFKMTQYF. The rearrangement joins TRBV7-6 to TRBJ2-5; D is possibly TRBD1 or TRBD2 (5 bases each). The germline V gene has CDR1 SGHVS and CDR2 FNYEAQ. V gave up 3 bases and J gave up 7 bases, with 21 bases separating them. The CDR3 consists of 16 residues.

This clone was seen only once. The chain links TRBV2 to TRBJ1-2; D ambiguous. The CDR3 contains 14 residues. The V gene lost 2 bases and the J gene lost 8 bases, with 15 bases spanning the gap. The V gene's germline CDR1 is SNHLY and CDR2 FYNNEI. For the CDR3, the DNA is TGTGCCAGCAGTGAATCCCTTAACTTGGCCGGCTACACCTTC. This gives the protein CASSESLNLAGYTF. Together with reference TRBV2 and TRBJ1-2, the CDR3 gives the full variable domain: EPEVTQTPSHQVTQMGQEVILRCVPISNHLYFYWYRQILGQKVEFLVSFYNNEISEKSEIFDDQFSVERPDGSNFTLKIRSTKLEDSAMYFCASSESLNLAGYTFGSGTRLTVV.

CDR3: CAWSMTITGELFF. In DNA form, the CDR3 reads TGTGCCTGGAGTATGACCATCACCGGGGAGCTGTTTTTT. The chain uses TRBV30 and TRBJ2-2; D is unclear. Germline CDR1 reads GTSNPN; CDR2 reads SVGIG (reference sequence). Trimming pared 2 bases from V and 4 bases from J, leaving 8 bases between. This CDR3 comprises 13 residues.

The J gene is TRBJ1-1, the V gene TRBV6-9; D unclear. This CDR3 is built from 13 residues. Trimming took 2 bases from V and 1 from J, leaving 5 bases between them. Germline-derived CDR1 and CDR2 are MNHGY and SVAAGI. CDR3 nucleotides: TGTGCCAGCAGTTATCCAGGGAACACTGAAGCTTTCTTT. Its protein is CASSYPGNTEAFF.

The CDR3 sequence: CASSFSGGHEQYF. The CDR3 coding sequence is TGCGCCAGCAGCTTCTCAGGAGGCCACGAGCAGTACTTC. This chain joins TRBV5-1 and TRBJ2-5; TRBD2 might be the D (5 bases). The end of the DNA fits TRBJ2-7 better, so the J call may be wrong. CDR1 SGHRS and CDR2 YFSETQ come from the germline V gene. The CDR3 has 13 amino acids.

This clone was seen a handful of times. The V gene is TRBV2, the J gene TRBJ2-5; either TRBD1 or TRBD2 may supply D (6 bases each). The CDR3 is made up of 12 amino acids. Trimming pared 8 bases from V and 7 bases from J, leaving 14 bases between. Germline V lookup: CDR1 SNHLY, CDR2 FYNNEI. CDR3 protein: CASEGGPGTQYF. In DNA form, the CDR3 reads TGTGCCAGCGAAGGGGGGCCAGGGACCCAGTACTTC. The full variable domain, in which reference TRBV2 and TRBJ2-5 provide the parts outside the CDR3, is EPEVTQTPSHQVTQMGQEVILRCVPISNHLYFYWYRQILGQKVEFLVSFYNNEISEKSEIFDDQFSVERPDGSNFTLKIRSTKLEDSAMYFCASEGGPGTQYFGPGTRLLVL.

The chain has TRBV7-2 and TRBJ2-1, with D perhaps assigned TRBD1 or TRBD2 (6 bases each). From germline, CDR1 is SGHTA and CDR2 FQGNSA. Deletions cut 5 bases from V and 15 bases from J, with 20 bases between. This CDR3 spans 13 amino acids. The CDR3 loop is CASSPGDSIIPFF. CDR3 sequence (DNA): TGTGCCAGCAGCCCAGGGGACTCCATTATCCCGTTCTTC.

Of note for this clone: Mismatch with germline at one junction end may stem from a read error. V gene TRBV7-2 combines with J gene TRBJ2-3; TRBD2 agrees at 8 bases. CDR1 and CDR2 (germline): SGHTA, FQGNSA. The CDR3 length is 18 residues. Here the CDR3 DNA reads TGTGCCAGCAGCCTAGCTATTCCCCGGGAGGGAGGCACAGATACGCAGTATTTT. This encodes CASSLAIPREGGTDTQYF.

The DNA for the CDR3 is TGTGCCAGCAGCTTCGGCACCCTGAACACCGGGGAGCTGTTTTTT. The encoded protein is CASSFGTLNTGELFF. The V and J genes are TRBV5-4 and TRBJ2-2; D is ambiguous. Looked up from germline, CDR1 is SGHNT and CDR2 is YYREEE (reference sequence). The CDR3 extends over 15 amino acids. V lost 2 bases, J lost 1 base, and 9 bases lay in between.

This clone was recorded once. The chain joins TRBV7-3 to TRBJ2-6, with D possibly matching TRBD1 (6 bases). CDR1 SGHTA and CDR2 FQGTGA come from the germline V gene. This CDR3 is 17 amino acids long. Trimming stripped 4 bases from V and 1 base from J, with 14 bases between. The CDR3 is CASSWGQGSSGANVLTF. The DNA of the CDR3 is TGTGCCAGCAGCTGGGGCCAGGGGTCATCTGGGGCCAACGTCCTGACTTTC.

This chain links TRBV6-5 with TRBJ1-6, with D hard to call. The length of the CDR3 is 13 residues. The ends were cut back, 8 bases at V and 6 bases at J, with 11 bases in the middle. The V gene's germline CDR1 is MNHEY and CDR2 SVGAGI. Written as DNA, the CDR3 is TGTGCCAGCTCGCCCAGTCCTAATTCACCCCTCCACTTT. This gives the protein CASSPSPNSPLHF.

The chain is built from TRBV4-3 and TRBJ1-6, with D perhaps TRBD1 (5 bases). Germline V gene lookup returns CDR1 LGHNA and CDR2 YSLEER. V lost 1 base and J 0 bases, leaving 10 bases between the germline ends. This CDR3 contains 17 residues. CDR3 DNA: TGCGCCAGCAGCCAAGTAGGGGCGAGCTCCTATAATTCACCCCTCCACTTT. Its translation: CASSQVGASSYNSPLHF.

V usage is TRBV28 and J usage is TRBJ1-2, with 10 bases fitting TRBD1. The CDR3 runs 17 residues. Trimming removed 6 bases from V and 4 bases from J; junction bases left unmatched: 14. Germline-derived CDR1 and CDR2 are MDHEN and SYDVKM. The CDR3 protein is CASRPTGTGEWGYGYTF. In nucleotides, the CDR3 is TGTGCCAGCAGACCTACCGGGACAGGGGAGTGGGGCTATGGCTACACCTTC.

This sequence joins TRBV5-1 and TRBJ2-2; 8 bases are shared with TRBD1. After removal of 5 bases from V and 5 bases from J, the junction contained 14 bases not matched to a gene. CDR3 length: 17 amino acids. Germline loops: CDR1 SGHRS, CDR2 YFSETQ. CDR3 in DNA: TGCGCCAGCAGGGAGTCCCTCGGGACAGGTATAACCGGGGAGCTGTTTTTT. Translated, it gives CASRESLGTGITGELFF.

This rearrangement joins TRBV5-6 to TRBJ2-7; TRBD2 agrees at 10 bases. CDR1 is SGHDT, CDR2 YYEEEE, per germline. V lost 4 bases, J lost 2 bases, and 9 bases stayed unmatched. The CDR3 contains 16 residues. CDR3 sequence reads: CASSHTRTSGAYEQYF. CDR3 sequence (DNA): TGTGCCAGCAGCCACACGAGGACTAGCGGCGCCTACGAGCAGTACTTC.

A few counts support this clone. The chain is built from TRBV7-8 and TRBJ1-1; D is uncertain. Trimming removed 5 bases at V and 11 bases at J, with 18 bases between. The CDR3 sequence is 13 residues long. CDR1 and CDR2 (germline): SGHVS, FQNEAQ. In DNA form, the CDR3 reads TGTGCCAGCAGCACTGAACTGCGACTTAATGCTTTCTTT. As protein: CASSTELRLNAFF.

This chain connects TRBV5-8 to TRBJ1-1, with D hard to call. The V gene lost 1 base and the J gene lost 3 bases, with 7 bases spanning the gap. The CDR3 runs to 13 residues. Per germline, CDR1 SGHTS and CDR2 YDEGEE. The CDR3 spells CASSLLPHTEAFF. CDR3 in DNA: TGTGCCAGCAGCTTGTTGCCTCACACTGAAGCTTTCTTT.

The V call is TRBV5-5, the J call TRBJ2-7; possibly TRBD1 for D (6 bases). This CDR3 has 16 amino acids. V was clipped by 4 bases and J by 3 bases, with 20 bases between them. CDR1 SGHKS and CDR2 YYEKEE come from the germline V gene (reference sequence). The CDR3 reads CASSTAPGQMVYEQYF. For the CDR3, the DNA is TGTGCCAGCAGCACGGCCCCCGGACAGATGGTCTACGAGCAGTACTTC.

The chain carries TRBV10-3 and TRBJ2-2; possibly TRBD1 for D (6 bases). Trimming pared 10 bases from V and 4 bases from J, leaving 13 bases between. The length of the CDR3 is 13 residues. The V gene's germline CDR1 is ENHRY and CDR2 SYGVKD. For the CDR3, the DNA is TGTGCCACGCAGGGGACGACCACCGGGGAGCTGTTTTTT. This encodes CATQGTTTGELFF.